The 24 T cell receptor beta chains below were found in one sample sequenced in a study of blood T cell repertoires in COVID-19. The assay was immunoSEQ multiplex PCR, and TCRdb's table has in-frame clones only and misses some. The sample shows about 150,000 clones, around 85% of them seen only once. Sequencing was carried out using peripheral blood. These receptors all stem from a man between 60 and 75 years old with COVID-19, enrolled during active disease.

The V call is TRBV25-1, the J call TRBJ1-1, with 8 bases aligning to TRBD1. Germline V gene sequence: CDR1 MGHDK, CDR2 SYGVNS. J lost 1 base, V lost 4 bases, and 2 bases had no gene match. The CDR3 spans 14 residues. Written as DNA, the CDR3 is TGTGCCAGCAGTGGTACAGGGGGGAACACTGAAGCTTTCTTT. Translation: CASSGTGGNTEAFF.

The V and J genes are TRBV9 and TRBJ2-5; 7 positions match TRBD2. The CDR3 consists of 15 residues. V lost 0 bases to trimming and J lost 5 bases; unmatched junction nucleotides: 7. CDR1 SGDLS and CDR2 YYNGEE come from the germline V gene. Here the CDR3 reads CASSVAYGGRETQYF. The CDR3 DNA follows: TGTGCCAGCAGCGTAGCCTACGGGGGGAGGGAGACCCAGTACTTC.

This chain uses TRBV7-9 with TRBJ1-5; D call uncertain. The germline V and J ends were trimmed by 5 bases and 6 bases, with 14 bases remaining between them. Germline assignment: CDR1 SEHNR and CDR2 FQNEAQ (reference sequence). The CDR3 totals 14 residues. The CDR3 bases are TGTGCCAGCAGCCCCACAGAGGCGGGTCAGCCCCAGCATTTT. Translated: CASSPTEAGQPQHF.

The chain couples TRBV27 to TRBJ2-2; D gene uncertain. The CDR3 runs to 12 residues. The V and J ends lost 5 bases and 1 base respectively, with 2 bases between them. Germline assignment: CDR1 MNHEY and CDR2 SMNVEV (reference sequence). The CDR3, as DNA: TGTGCCAGCAGTCGGAACACCGGGGAGCTGTTTTTT. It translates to CASSRNTGELFF.

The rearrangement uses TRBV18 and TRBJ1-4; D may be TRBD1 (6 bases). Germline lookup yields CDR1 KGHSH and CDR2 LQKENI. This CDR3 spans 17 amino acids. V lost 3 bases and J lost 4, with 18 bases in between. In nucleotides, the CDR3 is TGTGCCAGCTCACCGGGACAAAGTCCAATTTTTAATGAAAAACTGTTTTTT. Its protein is CASSPGQSPIFNEKLFF.

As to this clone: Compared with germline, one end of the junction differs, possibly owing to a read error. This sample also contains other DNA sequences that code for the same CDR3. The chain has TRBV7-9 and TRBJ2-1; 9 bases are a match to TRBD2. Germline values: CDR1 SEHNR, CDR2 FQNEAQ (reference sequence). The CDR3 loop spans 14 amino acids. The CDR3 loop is CASSGGSSYNEQFF. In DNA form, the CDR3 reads TGCGCCAGCAGCGGGGGGAGCTCCTACAATGAGCAGTTCTTC.

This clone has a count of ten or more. CDR3 sequence: CASSPQGQGEGEQYF. The CDR3 nucleotides are TGTGCCAGTAGTCCTCAGGGACAGGGGGAAGGCGAGCAGTACTTC. The rearrangement links TRBV19 to TRBJ2-7, with TRBD1 matching over 11 bases. CDR1 and CDR2 from the germline V gene are LNHDA and SQIVND (reference sequence). With 5 bases clipped from V and 6 bases from J, the junction kept 9 bases outside the gene matches. The CDR3 is 15 amino acids.

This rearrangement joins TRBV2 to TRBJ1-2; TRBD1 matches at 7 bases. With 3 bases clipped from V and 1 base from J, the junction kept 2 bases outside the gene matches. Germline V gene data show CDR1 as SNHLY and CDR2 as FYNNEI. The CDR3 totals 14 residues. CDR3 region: CASSDRGDNYGYTF. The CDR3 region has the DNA TGTGCCAGCAGTGACAGGGGGGATAACTATGGCTACACCTTC.

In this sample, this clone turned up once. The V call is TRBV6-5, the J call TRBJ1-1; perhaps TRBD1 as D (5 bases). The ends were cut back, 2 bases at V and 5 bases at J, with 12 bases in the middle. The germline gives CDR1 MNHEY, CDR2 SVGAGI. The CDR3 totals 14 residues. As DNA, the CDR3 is TGTGCCAGCAGTTACGGGGCCTGGGGTACTGAAGCTTTCTTT. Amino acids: CASSYGAWGTEAFF.

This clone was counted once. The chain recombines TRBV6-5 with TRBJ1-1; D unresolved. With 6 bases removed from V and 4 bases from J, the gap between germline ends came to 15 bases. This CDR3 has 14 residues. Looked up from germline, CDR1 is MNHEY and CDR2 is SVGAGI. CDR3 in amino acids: CASRTISELTEAFF. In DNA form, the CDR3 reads TGTGCCAGCAGGACTATTAGTGAACTCACTGAAGCTTTCTTT.

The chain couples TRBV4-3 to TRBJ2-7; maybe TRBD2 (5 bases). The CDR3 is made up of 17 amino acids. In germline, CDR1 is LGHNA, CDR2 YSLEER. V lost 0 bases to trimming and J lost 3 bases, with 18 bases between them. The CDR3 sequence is CASSQDLGSELNYEQYF. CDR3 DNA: TGCGCCAGCAGCCAAGATTTGGGTAGCGAGCTAAACTACGAGCAGTACTTC.

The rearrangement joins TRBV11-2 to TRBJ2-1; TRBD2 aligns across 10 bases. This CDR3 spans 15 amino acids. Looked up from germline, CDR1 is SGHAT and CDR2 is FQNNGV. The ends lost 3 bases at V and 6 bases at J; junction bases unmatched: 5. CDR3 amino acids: CASSFSSGSANEQFF. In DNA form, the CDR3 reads TGTGCCAGCAGCTTTTCTAGCGGGAGTGCCAATGAGCAGTTCTTC.

The CDR3 loop is CASRFGQGAEGYTF. The CDR3 DNA reads as TGTGCCAGCAGATTCGGACAGGGGGCGGAAGGCTACACCTTC. The chain couples TRBV2 to TRBJ1-2; 11 nucleotides align to TRBD1. The CDR3 loop spans 14 amino acids. The ends lost 6 bases at V and 8 bases at J; junction bases unmatched: 8. CDR1 is SNHLY and CDR2 is FYNNEI in the germline V gene.

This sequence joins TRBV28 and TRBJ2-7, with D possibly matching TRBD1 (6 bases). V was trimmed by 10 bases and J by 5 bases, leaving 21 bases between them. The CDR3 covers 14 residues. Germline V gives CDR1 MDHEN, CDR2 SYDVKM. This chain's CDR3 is CATLRGMLLDEQYF. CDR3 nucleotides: TGTGCCACCCTAAGGGGGATGCTTCTGGACGAGCAGTACTTC.

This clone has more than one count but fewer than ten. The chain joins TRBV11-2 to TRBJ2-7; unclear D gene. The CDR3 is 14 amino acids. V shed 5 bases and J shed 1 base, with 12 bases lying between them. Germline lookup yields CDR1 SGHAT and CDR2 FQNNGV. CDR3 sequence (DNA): TGTGCCAGCAGCCCCCCCGGCGGTTCCTACGAGCAGTACTTC. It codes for CASSPPGGSYEQYF.

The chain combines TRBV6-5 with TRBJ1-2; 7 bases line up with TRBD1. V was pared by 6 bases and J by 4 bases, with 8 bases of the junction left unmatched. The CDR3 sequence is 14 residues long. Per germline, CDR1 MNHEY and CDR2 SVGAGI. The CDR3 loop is CASRPGQLIYGYTF. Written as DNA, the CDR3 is TGTGCCAGCAGGCCGGGACAGCTTATCTATGGCTACACCTTC.

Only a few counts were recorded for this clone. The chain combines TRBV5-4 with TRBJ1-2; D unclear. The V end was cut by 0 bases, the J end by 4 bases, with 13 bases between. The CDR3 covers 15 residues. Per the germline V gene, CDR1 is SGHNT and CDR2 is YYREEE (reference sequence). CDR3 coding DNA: TGTGCCAGCAGCTTGGCCTCGGGGTATAGCTATGGCTACACCTTC. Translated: CASSLASGYSYGYTF.

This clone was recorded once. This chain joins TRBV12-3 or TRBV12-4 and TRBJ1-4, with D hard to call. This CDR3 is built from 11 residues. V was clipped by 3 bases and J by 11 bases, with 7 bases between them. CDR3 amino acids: CASSLREKLFF. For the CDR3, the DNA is TGTGCCAGCAGTTTGCGAGAGAAACTGTTTTTT.

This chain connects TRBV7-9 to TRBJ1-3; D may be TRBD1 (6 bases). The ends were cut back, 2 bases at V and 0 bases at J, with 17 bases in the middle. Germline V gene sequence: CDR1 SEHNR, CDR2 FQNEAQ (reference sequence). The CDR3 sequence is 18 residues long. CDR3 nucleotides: TGTGCCAGCAGCTTATTTCGGGGGGCGAAGAGCTCTGGAAACACCATATATTTT. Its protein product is CASSLFRGAKSSGNTIYF.

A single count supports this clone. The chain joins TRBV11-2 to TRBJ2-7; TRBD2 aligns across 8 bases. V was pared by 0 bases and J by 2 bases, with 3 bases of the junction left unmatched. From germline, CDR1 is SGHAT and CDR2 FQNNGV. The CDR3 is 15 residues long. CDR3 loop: CASSLDTSGPYEQYF. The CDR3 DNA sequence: TGTGCCAGCAGCTTAGATACTAGCGGCCCCTACGAGCAGTACTTC.

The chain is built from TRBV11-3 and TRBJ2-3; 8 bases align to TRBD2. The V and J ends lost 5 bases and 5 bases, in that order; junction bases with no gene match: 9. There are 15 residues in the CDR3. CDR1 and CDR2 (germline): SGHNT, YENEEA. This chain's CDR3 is CASSPGGLAIDTQYF. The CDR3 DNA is TGTGCCAGCAGCCCGGGTGGACTAGCCATAGATACGCAGTATTTT.

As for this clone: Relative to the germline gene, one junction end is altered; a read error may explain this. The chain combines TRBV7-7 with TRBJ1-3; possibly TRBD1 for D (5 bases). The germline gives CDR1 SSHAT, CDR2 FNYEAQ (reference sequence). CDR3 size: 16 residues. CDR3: CASSLSSQVRSHTIYF. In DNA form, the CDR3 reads TGTGCTAGCAGCTTATCTTCACAGGTAAGGTCACACACCATATATTTT.

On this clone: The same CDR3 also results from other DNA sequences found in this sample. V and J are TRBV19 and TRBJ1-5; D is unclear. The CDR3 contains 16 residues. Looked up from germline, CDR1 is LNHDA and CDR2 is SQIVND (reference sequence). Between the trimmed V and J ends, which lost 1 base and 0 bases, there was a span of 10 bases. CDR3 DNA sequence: TGTGCCAGTAGTATAGTCGGAGGGTATAGCAATCAGCCCCAGCATTTT. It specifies CASSIVGGYSNQPQHF.

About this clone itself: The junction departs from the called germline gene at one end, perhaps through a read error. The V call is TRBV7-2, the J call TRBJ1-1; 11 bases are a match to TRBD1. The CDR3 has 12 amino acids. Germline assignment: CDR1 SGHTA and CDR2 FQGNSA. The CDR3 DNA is TGTGCCAGCAGGAAAGGACAGGGGGCGCAGCTCTTT. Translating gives CASRKGQGAQLF.